This is a list of T cell receptor beta chains from one sample in a study of cytomegalovirus exposure and HLA in healthy donors. TCRdb's table, derived via immunoSEQ multiplex PCR, lists solely in-frame clones and lacks some. The data contain 75,000 to 100,000 clones, roughly 76% of them singletons. Sequencing was carried out using PBMCs. Every receptor here comes from a female donor in good health and CMV-seronegative. CDR3s include the opening cysteine and the closing phenylalanine or tryptophan. A D gene is named only where the DNA matches it firmly. Where a row states a size, it is once, few, many or the class of an expanded clone; other rows omit it.

d_call: TRBD2
j_call: TRBJ2-1
clone_size: .
v_call: TRBV5-4
cdr3_aa: CASSWTSGSNEQFF
cdr3_nt: TGTGCCAGCAGCTGGACTAGCGGGAGCAATGAGCAGTTCTTC

d_call: TRBD1
j_call: TRBJ1-1
clone_size: .
v_call: TRBV2
cdr3_aa: CAGGDRGDTEAFF
cdr3_nt: TGTGCCGGCGGGGACAGGGGCGACACTGAAGCTTTCTTT

d_call: TRBD1
j_call: TRBJ1-5
clone_size: .
v_call: TRBV5-8
cdr3_aa: CASSLLQGAYQPQHF
cdr3_nt: TGTGCCAGCAGCTTGTTACAGGGGGCCTATCAGCCCCAGCATTTT

d_call: .
j_call: TRBJ1-4
clone_size: .
v_call: TRBV19
cdr3_aa: CASRNEFDATNEKLFF
cdr3_nt: TGTGCCAGTAGAAATGAGTTTGATGCAACTAATGAAAAACTGTTTTTT

d_call: TRBD1
j_call: TRBJ2-1
clone_size: .
v_call: TRBV11-2
cdr3_aa: CASSARTGVEQFF
cdr3_nt: TGTGCCAGCAGCGCCCGTACAGGGGTTGAGCAGTTCTTC

d_call: TRBD1
j_call: TRBJ1-4
clone_size: .
v_call: TRBV19
cdr3_aa: CVSQGQGILSSQEKLFF
cdr3_nt: TGTGTCAGCCAGGGACAGGGGATTTTGTCGAGCCAGGAAAAACTGTTTTTT

d_call: .
j_call: TRBJ1-2
clone_size: .
v_call: TRBV6-5
cdr3_aa: CASSASQGIYGYTF
cdr3_nt: TGTGCCAGCAGTGCGTCGCAGGGGATCTATGGCTACACCTTC

d_call: TRBD1
j_call: TRBJ2-1
clone_size: .
v_call: TRBV19
cdr3_aa: CASSIGDRYNEQFF
cdr3_nt: TGTGCCAGTAGTATCGGGGACAGATACAATGAGCAGTTCTTC

d_call: .
j_call: TRBJ1-3
clone_size: .
v_call: TRBV18
cdr3_aa: CASSPPITYSGNTIYF
cdr3_nt: TGTGCCAGCTCACCACCGATAACCTACTCTGGAAACACCATATATTTT

d_call: .
j_call: TRBJ2-7
clone_size: .
v_call: TRBV25-1
cdr3_aa: CASSGPGLNEQYF
cdr3_nt: TGTGCCAGCAGTGGTCCAGGCCTCAACGAGCAGTACTTC

d_call: .
j_call: TRBJ1-2
clone_size: .
v_call: TRBV5-4
cdr3_aa: CASSSSGSRYGYTF
cdr3_nt: TGTGCCAGCAGCTCCTCAGGGTCTAGGTATGGCTACACCTTC

d_call: .
j_call: TRBJ2-4
clone_size: .
v_call: TRBV28
cdr3_aa: CASSVGGAQAKNIQYF
cdr3_nt: TGTGCCAGCAGCGTTGGGGGGGCGCAGGCCAAAAACATTCAGTACTTC

d_call: TRBD1
j_call: TRBJ1-1
clone_size: once
v_call: TRBV5-8
cdr3_aa: CASSFLRDRGTEAFF
cdr3_nt: TGTGCCAGCAGCTTTCTGCGAGACAGGGGGACTGAAGCTTTCTTT

d_call: .
j_call: TRBJ1-5
clone_size: .
v_call: TRBV5-6
cdr3_aa: CASSLGLGENQPQHF
cdr3_nt: TGTGCCAGCAGCTTGGGACTTGGGGAGAATCAGCCCCAGCATTTT

d_call: .
j_call: TRBJ2-7
clone_size: .
v_call: TRBV6-6
cdr3_aa: CASSHGGEQYF
cdr3_nt: TGTGCCAGCAGCCACGGGGGCGAGCAGTACTTC

d_call: TRBD2
j_call: TRBJ2-3
clone_size: .
v_call: TRBV7-2
cdr3_aa: CASSYGTSADTQYF
cdr3_nt: TGTGCCAGCAGTTATGGGACTAGCGCAGATACGCAGTATTTT

d_call: TRBD2
j_call: TRBJ2-7
clone_size: .
v_call: TRBV6-5
cdr3_aa: CASRLGTSGSYEQYF
cdr3_nt: TGTGCCAGCAGACTAGGGACTAGCGGGAGCTACGAGCAGTACTTC

d_call: .
j_call: TRBJ1-2
clone_size: .
v_call: TRBV23-1
cdr3_aa: CASSQDRIPRYGYTF
cdr3_nt: TGCGCCAGCAGTCAAGATAGGATCCCTAGGTATGGCTACACCTTC

d_call: .
j_call: TRBJ2-7
clone_size: .
v_call: TRBV19
cdr3_aa: CASSFSAEPFYEQYF
cdr3_nt: TGTGCCAGTAGTTTCTCCGCTGAGCCCTTCTACGAGCAGTACTTC

d_call: TRBD1
j_call: TRBJ1-2
clone_size: .
v_call: TRBV7-9
cdr3_aa: CASSTGQGFYGYTF
cdr3_nt: TGTGCCAGCAGCACGGGACAGGGTTTCTATGGCTACACCTTC

d_call: .
j_call: TRBJ2-7
clone_size: few
v_call: TRBV21-1
cdr3_aa: CASSAGLGAYEQYF
cdr3_nt: TGTGCCAGCAGCGCGGGACTAGGGGCCTACGAGCAGTACTTC

d_call: TRBD1
j_call: TRBJ2-7
clone_size: .
v_call: TRBV10-3
cdr3_aa: CAIGDRGSYEQYF
cdr3_nt: TGTGCCATCGGGGACAGGGGGTCCTACGAGCAGTACTTC

d_call: .
j_call: TRBJ2-3
clone_size: .
v_call: TRBV30
cdr3_aa: CAWTSKQGGGRDTQYF
cdr3_nt: TGTGCCTGGACCTCTAAGCAAGGGGGGGGCAGAGATACGCAGTATTTT

d_call: .
j_call: TRBJ2-2
clone_size: .
v_call: TRBV13
cdr3_aa: CASSPLAGAAGELFF
cdr3_nt: TGTGCCAGCAGCCCCCTGGCAGGGGCGGCCGGGGAGCTGTTTTTT

d_call: .
j_call: TRBJ1-1
clone_size: .
v_call: TRBV29-1
cdr3_aa: CSVEIGAPLEASF
cdr3_nt: TGCAGCGTGGAGATTGGGGCACCGCTAGAAGCTTCCTTT

d_call: TRBD2
j_call: TRBJ2-2
clone_size: .
v_call: TRBV28
cdr3_aa: CASASAGVPGELFF
cdr3_nt: TGTGCCAGCGCATCAGCGGGAGTTCCCGGGGAGCTGTTTTTT

d_call: .
j_call: TRBJ2-1
clone_size: once
v_call: TRBV2
cdr3_aa: CASSERDEQFF
cdr3_nt: TGTGCCAGCAGTGAGAGGGATGAGCAGTTCTTC

d_call: .
j_call: TRBJ2-5
clone_size: .
v_call: TRBV5-4
cdr3_aa: CASSSHADRETQYF
cdr3_nt: TGTGCCAGCAGCTCCCACGCAGATCGAGAGACCCAGTACTTC

d_call: .
j_call: TRBJ2-1
clone_size: .
v_call: TRBV11-2
cdr3_aa: CASRLIGGAEQFF
cdr3_nt: TGTGCCAGCAGGTTGATTGGGGGGGCTGAGCAGTTCTTC

d_call: TRBD1
j_call: TRBJ2-7
clone_size: .
v_call: TRBV6-5
cdr3_aa: CASKGQGEMDEQYF
cdr3_nt: TGTGCCAGCAAGGGACAGGGGGAAATGGACGAGCAGTACTTC

d_call: TRBD2
j_call: TRBJ2-1
clone_size: .
v_call: TRBV27
cdr3_aa: CASSLGAGAGEQFF
cdr3_nt: TGTGCCAGCAGTCTAGGAGCGGGAGCGGGTGAGCAGTTCTTC

d_call: .
j_call: TRBJ1-1
clone_size: .
v_call: TRBV7-9
cdr3_aa: CASSPGRPNTEAFF
cdr3_nt: TGTGCCAGCAGCCCCGGGAGGCCGAACACTGAAGCTTTCTTT

d_call: .
j_call: TRBJ2-3
clone_size: .
v_call: TRBV4-3
cdr3_aa: CASSQEGGMVDTQYF
cdr3_nt: TGCGCCAGCAGCCAAGAGGGGGGAATGGTGGATACGCAGTATTTT

d_call: TRBD2
j_call: TRBJ2-1
clone_size: once
v_call: TRBV5-1
cdr3_aa: CASSLDGRSNEQFF
cdr3_nt: TGCGCCAGCAGCTTGGACGGGAGGAGCAATGAGCAGTTCTTC

d_call: .
j_call: TRBJ1-5
clone_size: .
v_call: TRBV7-8
cdr3_aa: CASSLDSLNQPQHF
cdr3_nt: TGTGCCAGCAGCCTGGACAGTCTAAATCAGCCCCAGCATTTT

d_call: TRBD1
j_call: TRBJ2-7
clone_size: .
v_call: TRBV27
cdr3_aa: CASSSTGGNYEQYF
cdr3_nt: TGTGCCAGCAGTTCGACAGGGGGGAACTACGAGCAGTACTTC

d_call: TRBD2
j_call: TRBJ2-7
clone_size: .
v_call: TRBV29-1
cdr3_aa: CSVELSSGSINEQYF
cdr3_nt: TGCAGCGTTGAATTGTCTAGCGGGAGTATAAACGAGCAGTACTTC

d_call: .
j_call: TRBJ2-7
clone_size: few
v_call: TRBV27
cdr3_aa: CASSLRPSYEQYF
cdr3_nt: TGTGCCAGCAGTTTGCGGCCTTCCTACGAGCAGTACTTC

d_call: .
j_call: TRBJ2-7
clone_size: .
v_call: TRBV10-3
cdr3_aa: CAISEATGEQYF
cdr3_nt: TGTGCCATCAGTGAGGCAACGGGCGAGCAGTACTTC

d_call: .
j_call: TRBJ1-2
clone_size: .
v_call: TRBV14
cdr3_aa: CASSQEKVNYGYTF
cdr3_nt: TGTGCCAGCAGCCAGGAGAAGGTAAACTATGGCTACACCTTC

d_call: .
j_call: TRBJ1-2
clone_size: few
v_call: TRBV6-5
cdr3_aa: CASSYSWGLNYGYTF
cdr3_nt: TGTGCCAGCAGTTACTCTTGGGGCCTAAACTATGGCTACACCTTC

d_call: TRBD2
j_call: TRBJ2-1
clone_size: .
v_call: TRBV7-6
cdr3_aa: CASSPRGSGRVYNEQFF
cdr3_nt: TGTGCCAGCAGCCCTCGAGGTAGCGGGAGGGTCTACAATGAGCAGTTCTTC

d_call: TRBD1
j_call: TRBJ1-4
clone_size: once
v_call: TRBV6-1
cdr3_aa: CASIEGTGVEKLFF
cdr3_nt: TGTGCCAGCATTGAGGGGACAGGGGTCGAAAAACTGTTTTTT

d_call: TRBD1
j_call: TRBJ2-3
clone_size: few
v_call: TRBV11-3
cdr3_aa: CASSPRTGTNTQYF
cdr3_nt: TGTGCCAGCAGCCCCAGGACAGGGACAAATACGCAGTATTTT

d_call: .
j_call: TRBJ2-7
clone_size: once
v_call: TRBV13
cdr3_aa: CASSFKGQFYEQYF
cdr3_nt: TGTGCCAGCAGCTTCAAAGGACAGTTCTACGAGCAGTACTTC

d_call: .
j_call: TRBJ1-4
clone_size: few
v_call: TRBV6-5
cdr3_aa: CASSYGQGNEKLFF
cdr3_nt: TGTGCCAGCAGTTACGGGCAGGGGAATGAAAAACTGTTTTTT

d_call: .
j_call: TRBJ1-5
clone_size: .
v_call: TRBV5-1
cdr3_aa: CASSLVRGQPQHF
cdr3_nt: TGCGCCAGCAGCTTGGTCAGGGGACAGCCCCAGCATTTT

d_call: .
j_call: TRBJ1-4
clone_size: few
v_call: TRBV13
cdr3_aa: CASSLQGTNEKLFF
cdr3_nt: TGTGCCAGCAGCTTGCAGGGAACTAATGAAAAACTGTTTTTT

d_call: TRBD1
j_call: TRBJ2-5
clone_size: .
v_call: TRBV7-3
cdr3_aa: CASSVQGQETQYF
cdr3_nt: TGTGCCAGCAGCGTACAGGGGCAAGAGACCCAGTACTTC

d_call: TRBD2
j_call: TRBJ2-1
clone_size: .
v_call: TRBV5-1
cdr3_aa: CASSPGQGLAATYNEQFF
cdr3_nt: TGCGCCAGCAGCCCGGGACAGGGACTAGCGGCCACCTACAATGAGCAGTTCTTC

d_call: TRBD2
j_call: TRBJ2-7
clone_size: once
v_call: TRBV6-6
cdr3_aa: CASTPSGVYEQYF
cdr3_nt: TGTGCCAGCACCCCTAGCGGGGTGTACGAGCAGTACTTC

d_call: .
j_call: TRBJ1-1
clone_size: .
v_call: TRBV7-9
cdr3_aa: CASSFAASEAFF
cdr3_nt: TGTGCCAGCAGCTTTGCGGCGTCGGAAGCTTTCTTT

d_call: .
j_call: TRBJ1-4
clone_size: few
v_call: TRBV11-3
cdr3_aa: CASSLWGQGFPALNEKLFF
cdr3_nt: TGTGCCAGCAGCTTATGGGGCCAGGGTTTCCCAGCGTTAAATGAAAAACTGTTTTTT

d_call: .
j_call: TRBJ2-7
clone_size: .
v_call: TRBV6-5
cdr3_aa: CASRLTSVNEQYF
cdr3_nt: TGTGCCAGCAGGTTGACATCAGTCAACGAGCAGTACTTC